Detailed here is one T cell receptor beta chain. This clone's antigen is unknown. The record has no base qualities; no much larger clone is one base away. This same CDR3 is encoded by further DNA sequences in the sample. The entire amount of isolated RNA was reverse transcribed using the High Capacity cDNA Reverse Transcription Kit, so the sequenced TCRB transcripts were expressed ones. Deep immunoSEQ sequencing was applied to naive, central memory and regulatory T cell samples, giving an average of roughly 3.3 million total reads per sample. After sorted cells were lysed in RLT buffer, RNA was extracted with DNase-treated RNeasy Micro or Mini kits, with the choice depending on cell number. To prevent cross-contamination, each cell subset was processed individually, whereas patient and healthy donor samples were processed jointly. Using the immunoSEQ multiplex PCR, TCRB sequences were amplified from cDNA into 87-bp fragments spanning the CDR3 region. The amplicons were sequenced using the Illumina HiSeq platform. The authors processed their data as follows. Synthetic template baselines were used to correct PCR bias computationally, reads within Hamming distance 2 were collapsed, and singletons that could not be merged were discarded. Reads were aligned against IMGT to assign V, D and J genes, CDR3 length and insertions or deletions at six rearrangement sites. Within each subset, clonotype counts were normalized to sorted cell number, after which true diversity and Gini coefficients were computed with the tcR R package. Repertoire sharing was quantified using the overlap coefficient calculated on TCRB nucleotide sequences. Out-of-frame TCRB sequences from naive cells were analyzed to stand in for the pre-selection repertoire. TCRdb retrieved this table from immuneACCESS and kept in-frame rearrangements only. Not all clones are present; in checked studies, unresolved V genes account for under half, and no reason is known for the remainder. V and J calls plus clone size are reproduced from that table; the DNA served to infer D and trimming. This sample gives hundreds of thousands of clones in total; about 14% of them show up just once. The ten largest account for approximately 0.039% of the sample.

These data are taken from a study of beta chain features in type 1 diabetes (dated by TCRdb to the late 2010s). Turning to the overall study: Mean age, gender distribution, total cell number and subset yield were not different between patients and healthy donors. A total of about 100 million sorted cells were examined across all samples, and RNA yield correlated strongly with the number of cells per subset. In the study, recently diagnosed type 1 diabetes patients and matched healthy donors were compared on the TCRB repertoires of their sorted circulating CD4+ T cell subsets. Regulatory and stem cell-like memory subsets were obtained from only 8 patients and about eight healthy donors, while naive and central memory subsets were obtained from all 30 or so donors. On the study overall, not on this receptor specifically: Because cDNA was sequenced instead of genomic DNA, activated cells with high expression could be over-represented, although the groups did not differ in activation or CD3 levels. In all four CD4+ subsets, TCRB CDR3 length was moderately but significantly shorter in type 1 diabetes patients. Naive, central memory and regulatory TCRB repertoires appeared more similar among patients than among healthy donors. Because small numbers of individuals were included in the HLA sub-analyses, any influence of HLA type on TCRB rearrangement was left unresolved. PCR might favor shorter templates, but patient and control samples were amplified and corrected together, so any skew would affect both groups equally. At VDJ recombination sites, patients with type 1 diabetes made fewer insertions and deleted more nucleotides, a pattern implying thymic rearrangement abnormalities.

From each donor, a single peripheral blood sample of 100 to 150 mL on average was drawn into heparinised tubes. Using a panel that included CD45RO, CCR7, CD25, CD127, CD95 and CD27, naive, central memory, regulatory and stem cell-like memory CD4+ T cells were sorted on a BD FACSAria II. Purity was above 95% for every sorted population. PBMCs were isolated immediately by Lymphoprep density gradient centrifugation and stained directly without culture. To minimize batch effects, samples were stained and sorted in pairs, one healthy donor with one patient per experiment. In the germline V gene (reference sequence), CDR1 corresponds to GTSNPN and CDR2 to SVGIG. V and J are truncated by 2 bases and 5 bases respectively, leaving an intervening sequence of 6 bases. Including the terminal cysteine and phenylalanine, the CDR3 comprises 12 residues. The read is trimmed to its CDR3 DNA, 36 bases read in frame from base 1.

The V and J segments used are TRBV30 and TRBJ2-2; perhaps TRBD2 is the D gene, with 5 bases matching. The sequence derives from a man younger than 30 with type 1 diabetes. The specimen was naive CD4+ T cells from blood. The meaning of the sample's cell subset or site label: true naive CD4+ T cells. The CDR3 loop reads CAWSRGTGELFF. The sequence in DNA is TGTGCCTGGAGTCGGGGTACCGGGGAGCTGTTTTTT.